Included here is one T cell receptor beta chain sequence, with context. The antigen remains unidentified. These data originate in a study of shared clonotypes between healthy human individuals. Per the original methods: Filtering was not the same, since immunoSEQ gave junction-only sequences without quality scores. TCRdb's copy holds only in-frame clones and misses some; the assay was immunoSEQ multiplex PCR. Clonal size and the V and J genes are those of that table, whereas D and trimming came from the DNA. The sample holds around 1.9 million clones, about 93% seen once. Naive CD8 cells lacked CD45RO and underwent positive selection for CCR7, leaving out terminally differentiated effector memory CD45RA+ cells. Findings and limits, study-wide: A few donors had 5% to 6% of their naive CD4 clonotypes in common. In having few donors, the study represented limited genetic and exposure-history diversity. The generation probabilities recorded for non-shared clonotypes fell below those of clonotypes shared by all four donors.

The CDR3 sequence is 16 residues long. Germline V gives CDR1 LGHNA, CDR2 YSLEER. Between the trimmed V and J ends, which lost 1 base and 0 bases, there was a span of 10 bases. The sequencing input was naive CD8+ T cells from PBMCs. This clonotype was obtained from a man between 18 and 35 years old in good health. Some clones in this sample may be carry-over from other donors' samples. The chain couples TRBV4-3 to TRBJ2-1, with D tentatively TRBD2 (6 bases). The CDR3 here is CASSQGGGNSYNEQFF. CDR3 bases: TGCGCCAGCAGCCAAGGTGGCGGGAACTCCTACAATGAGCAGTTCTTC.